This T cell receptor beta chain was captured in a study of OX40 agonist ivuxolimab in advanced cancers. For the study at large: Each dose-escalation patient presented with hepatocellular carcinoma, melanoma, renal cell or head and neck cancer.

Autoimmune disease history or systemic immunosuppression meant exclusion. Patients had blood sampled at baseline and again on cycle 4 day 1 and cycle 7 day 1. This CDR3 has 12 residues. V gave up 2 bases and J gave up 7 bases, with 8 bases separating them. Germline CDR1 and CDR2: MNHNY and SVGAGI (reference sequence). Some clones are missing from TCRdb's copy, which holds only in-frame ones; the method was immunoSEQ multiplex PCR. The sample contains tens of thousands of clones, about 90% of which appear only once. The input for sequencing was CD4+ or CD8+ T cells sorted from blood, taken in a trial of the OX40 agonist ivuxolimab. This clonotype was sampled from an adult with an advanced solid tumor such as melanoma, head and neck, liver or kidney cancer. The rearrangement uses TRBV6-6 and TRBJ1-1; D gene uncertain. CDR3 in amino acids: CASSYGAGEAFF. Here the CDR3 DNA reads TGTGCCAGCAGTTACGGAGCAGGTGAAGCTTTCTTT.